The TCR beta chain under discussion was sequenced for a study of tumor-infiltrating lymphocytes in oesophageal squamous cell carcinoma. Ten or more counts support this clonotype. TCRdb reanalysed the PCR reads using MiXCR and keeps one entry per CDR3 protein. The repertoire consists of about 21,000 distinct CDR3 sequences, with 35% to 40% occurring once and the leading ten covering about 12%. CDR1 is MDHEN, CDR2 SYDVKM, per germline. The CDR3 runs 13 residues. This receptor was taken from a male donor with esophageal squamous cell carcinoma. The chain employs TRBV28 and TRBJ1-6; 7 positions match TRBD1. The J call is uncertain, as TRBJ2-7 better fits the DNA end. Sequenced sample: esophageal tumor tissue. DNA of the CDR3: TGTGCCAGTCATCGAACAGGGGCCTACGAGCAGTACTTC. Encoded protein: CASHRTGAYEQYF.